One and the same sample provided the 15 T cell receptor beta chains below, sequenced in a study of post-analysis software for immune sequencing data. Findings and limits, study-wide: TRBV5-6, TRBV5-1 and TRBV20-1 were among five TRBV segments more frequent in patients than controls.

Their cognate antigens are unknown. The library was made from cDNA and included unique molecular identifiers. TCRdb redid the calling of the PCR reads with MiXCR, one entry per CDR3 protein. Found here are hundreds of thousands of distinct CDR3 sequences, 59% of them singletons; the top ten hold approximately 11%. The sequenced sample was blood. These receptors came from a girl aged 2-10 years with multiple sclerosis.

This chain joins TRBV7-9 and TRBJ2-5; 8 bases fit TRBD1. The CDR3 totals 14 residues. Germline V gene sequence: CDR1 SEHNR, CDR2 FQNEAQ (reference sequence). With 5 bases clipped from V and 5 bases from J, the junction kept 7 bases outside the gene matches. The CDR3 here is CASSLWTGTETQYF. Written as DNA, the CDR3 is TGTGCCAGCAGCCTCTGGACAGGGACGGAGACCCAGTACTTC.

This chain connects TRBV7-2 to TRBJ1-6, with 8 bases lining up with TRBD1. This CDR3 comprises 15 residues. Germline lookup yields CDR1 SGHTA and CDR2 FQGNSA. V lost 5 bases and J lost 14; bases outside the gene matches: 14. The CDR3 sequence is CASSLQWVDRVTLHF. For the CDR3, the DNA is TGTGCCAGCAGCCTTCAGTGGGTGGACAGGGTGACCCTCCACTTT.

This clonotype showed up just once. The chain has TRBV6-6 and TRBJ2-5, with D uncertain. V was trimmed by 2 bases and J by 5 bases, leaving 12 bases between them. The CDR3 loop spans 14 amino acids. From germline, CDR1 is MNHNY and CDR2 SVGAGI (reference sequence). DNA of the CDR3: TGTGCCAGCAGTTACGAGTCTCGGCCGGAGACCCAGTACTTC. This codes for CASSYESRPETQYF.

The sample holds a few counts of this clonotype. The genes are TRBV2 and TRBJ2-1, with 9 bases identical to TRBD1. This CDR3 has 13 amino acids. CDR1 and CDR2 from the germline V gene are SNHLY and FYNNEI. After removal of 6 bases from V and 4 bases from J, the junction contained 1 base not matched to a gene. The DNA of the CDR3 is TGTGCCAGCAGACAGGGGGCTTACAATGAGCAGTTCTTC. It encodes CASRQGAYNEQFF.

The genes are TRBV7-2 and TRBJ1-5; possible D gene TRBD1, 5 bases. From germline, CDR1 is SGHTA and CDR2 FQGNSA. Trimming removed 3 bases at V and 1 base at J, with 10 bases between. The CDR3 spans 15 residues. The CDR3 loop is CASSFQGGSNQPQHF. CDR3 in DNA: TGTGCCAGCAGCTTTCAGGGCGGGAGCAATCAGCCCCAGCATTTT. Full variable domain (outside the CDR3, taken from reference TRBV7-2 and TRBJ1-5): GAGVSQSPSNKVTEKGKDVELRCDPISGHTALYWYRQSLGQGLEFLIYFQGNSAPDKSGLPSDRFSAERTGGSVSTLTIQRTQQEDSAVYLCASSFQGGSNQPQHFGDGTRLSIL.

The gene calls are TRBV11-2 and TRBJ2-1; D is possibly TRBD1 (6 bases). V lost 5 bases and J 6 bases, leaving 20 bases between the germline ends. Germline V CDR1 and CDR2: SGHAT, FQNNGV. CDR3 length: 16 residues. This CDR3 is CASSTLPTGLFNEQFF. CDR3 coding DNA: TGTGCCAGCAGCACACTACCAACAGGGTTGTTCAATGAGCAGTTCTTC.

In this sample, this clonotype turned up a few times. The V gene is TRBV6-5, the J gene TRBJ2-7; the D is unclear. CDR3 length equals 14 residues. Germline V gene lookup returns CDR1 MNHEY and CDR2 SVGAGI. Trimming stripped 0 bases from V and 5 bases from J, with 11 bases between. For the CDR3, the DNA is TGTGCCAGCAGTTACTCGTCAGCGCTGAACGAGCAGTACTTC. This codes for CASSYSSALNEQYF.

The V call is TRBV7-9, the J call TRBJ2-3; D not resolved. Per the germline V gene, CDR1 is SEHNR and CDR2 is FQNEAQ (reference sequence). The CDR3 runs 13 residues. V was trimmed by 5 bases and J by 6 bases, leaving 12 bases between them. CDR3 residues: CASSQIWMDTQYF. The CDR3 region has the DNA TGTGCCAGCAGCCAGATATGGATGGATACGCAGTATTTT.

This clonotype has only a few counts. The chain employs TRBV20-1 and TRBJ2-5, with D possibly being TRBD1 (8 bases). The length of the CDR3 is 16 residues. The germline V gene encodes CDR1 DFQATT and CDR2 SNEGSKA (reference sequence). V dropped 5 bases and J dropped 2 bases, with 21 bases sitting between them. CDR3 DNA: TGCAGTGCTGGCGACAGGGGAGGGGTACAACAAGAGACCCAGTACTTC. It encodes CSAGDRGGVQQETQYF.

This clonotype was picked up a small number of times. This chain links TRBV11-2 with TRBJ2-1; 12 nucleotides agree with TRBD2. CDR3 length: 15 amino acids. Germline V gene data show CDR1 as SGHAT and CDR2 as FQNNGV. V shed 5 bases, J shed 4 bases, and the junction held 3 bases outside the gene matches. CDR3 in amino acids: CASSIGTSGYNEQFF. The CDR3 DNA is TGTGCCAGCAGCATCGGGACTAGCGGGTACAATGAGCAGTTCTTC. The entire variable domain, with the rest obtained from reference TRBV11-2 and TRBJ2-1, is as follows: EAGVAQSPRYKIIEKRQSVAFWCNPISGHATLYWYQQILGQGPKLLIQFQNNGVVDDSQLPKDRFSAERLKGVDSTLKIQPAKLEDSAVYLCASSIGTSGYNEQFFGPGTRLTVL.

CDR3 coding DNA: TGTGCCAGCAGTGATACTAGCGGGGGGGCAGCCCCCTACAATGAGCAGTTCTTC. Translation gives CASSDTSGGAAPYNEQFF. The chain uses TRBV2 and TRBJ2-1; TRBD2 agrees at 13 bases. Germline V CDR1 and CDR2: SNHLY, FYNNEI. The ends lost 3 bases at V and 2 bases at J; junction bases unmatched: 7. The CDR3 is 18 residues long.

The chain recombines TRBV10-3 with TRBJ2-1; TRBD2 matches 10 bases. With 0 bases clipped from V and 4 bases from J, the junction kept 9 bases outside the gene matches. Per the germline V gene, CDR1 is ENHRY and CDR2 is SYGVKD. This CDR3 is 18 amino acids long. The CDR3, as DNA: TGTGCCATCAGTGAGTCTCAAAGCACTAGCGGGGAGTACAATGAGCAGTTCTTC. This codes for CAISESQSTSGEYNEQFF.

This chain joins TRBV19 and TRBJ2-3; possible D gene TRBD1, 6 bases. Germline assignment: CDR1 LNHDA and CDR2 SQIVND (reference sequence). Trimming pared 4 bases from V and 6 bases from J, leaving 20 bases between. The CDR3 consists of 16 residues. The CDR3 loop is CASSRIMDSPWDTQYF. The CDR3 DNA follows: TGTGCCAGTAGTAGAATAATGGACAGTCCATGGGATACGCAGTATTTT.

CDR3 sequence: CASSLSPYTGELFF. The CDR3 DNA sequence: TGTGCCAGCAGCTTATCCCCCTACACCGGGGAGCTGTTTTTT. The rearrangement uses TRBV7-2 and TRBJ2-2, with D unclear. V lost 2 bases to trimming and J lost 3 bases, with 7 bases between them. This CDR3 has 14 amino acids. CDR1 is SGHTA and CDR2 is FQGNSA in the germline V gene.

This clonotype was seen a few times. The chain links TRBV10-3 to TRBJ1-5, with TRBD1 as a possible D gene (6 bases). Germline CDR1 is ENHRY and CDR2 is SYGVKD. Between the trimmed V and J ends, which lost 2 bases and 0 bases, there was a span of 14 bases. The CDR3 loop spans 17 amino acids. CDR3 nucleotides: TGTGCCATCAGTGAGCCGCCGGACAGATATAGCAATCAGCCCCAGCATTTT. Residues: CAISEPPDRYSNQPQHF.